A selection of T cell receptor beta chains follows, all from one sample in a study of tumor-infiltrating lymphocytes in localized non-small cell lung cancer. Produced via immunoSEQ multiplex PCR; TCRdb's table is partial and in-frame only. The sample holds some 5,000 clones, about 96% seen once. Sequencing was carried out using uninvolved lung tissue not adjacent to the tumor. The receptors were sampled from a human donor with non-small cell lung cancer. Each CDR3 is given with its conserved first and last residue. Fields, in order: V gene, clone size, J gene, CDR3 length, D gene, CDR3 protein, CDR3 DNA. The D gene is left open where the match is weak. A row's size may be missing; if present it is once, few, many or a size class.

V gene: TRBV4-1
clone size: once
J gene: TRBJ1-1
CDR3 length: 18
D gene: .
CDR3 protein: CASSQDGSSHRMNTEAFF
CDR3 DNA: TGCGCCAGCAGCCAAGATGGTTCTTCCCACAGAATGAACACTGAAGCTTTCTTT

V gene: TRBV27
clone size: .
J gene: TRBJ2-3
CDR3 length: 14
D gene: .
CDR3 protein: CASSLTKATDTQYF
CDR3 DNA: TGTGCCAGCAGTTTAACTAAGGCCACAGATACGCAGTATTTT

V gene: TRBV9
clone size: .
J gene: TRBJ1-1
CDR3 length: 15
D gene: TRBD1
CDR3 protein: CASSVEGQLNTEAFF
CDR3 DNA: TGTGCCAGCAGCGTAGAGGGACAGTTGAACACTGAAGCTTTCTTT

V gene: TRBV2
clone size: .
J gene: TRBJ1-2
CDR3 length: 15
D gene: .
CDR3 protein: CASTLDSNPIYGYTF
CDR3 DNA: TGTGCCAGCACTCTGGACAGCAACCCCATCTATGGCTACACCTTC

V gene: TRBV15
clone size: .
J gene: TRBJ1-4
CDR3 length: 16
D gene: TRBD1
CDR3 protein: CATSRVMGQRNEKLFF
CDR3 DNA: TGTGCCACCAGCAGAGTTATGGGACAGCGAAATGAAAAACTGTTTTTT

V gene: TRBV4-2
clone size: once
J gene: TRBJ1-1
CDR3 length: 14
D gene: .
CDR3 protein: CASSQDLGNTEAFF
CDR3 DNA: TGTGCCAGCAGCCAAGATCTAGGAAACACTGAAGCTTTCTTT

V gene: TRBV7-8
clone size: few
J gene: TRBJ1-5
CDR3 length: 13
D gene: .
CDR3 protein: CASSLENNQPQHF
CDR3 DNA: TGTGCCAGCAGCTTAGAGAATAATCAGCCCCAGCATTTT

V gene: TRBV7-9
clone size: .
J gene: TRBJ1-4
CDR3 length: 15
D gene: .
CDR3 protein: CASSLAPAANEKLFF
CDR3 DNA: TGTGCCAGCAGCTTAGCGCCCGCTGCGAACGAAAAACTGTTTTTT

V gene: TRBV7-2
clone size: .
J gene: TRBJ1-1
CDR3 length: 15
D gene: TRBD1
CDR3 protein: CASSPQGAGGTEAFF
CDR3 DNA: TGTGCCAGCAGCCCACAGGGGGCTGGTGGCACTGAAGCTTTCTTT

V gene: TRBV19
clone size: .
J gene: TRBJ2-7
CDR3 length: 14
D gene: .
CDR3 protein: CASSIVGDLYEQYF
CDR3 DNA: TGTGCCAGTAGTATAGTTGGGGATCTCTACGAGCAGTACTTC

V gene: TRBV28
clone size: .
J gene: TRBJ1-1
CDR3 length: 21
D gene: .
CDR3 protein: CASSLPRTASLSGVGNTEAFF
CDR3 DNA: TGTGCCAGCAGTCTACCTAGGACAGCTTCCCTCTCAGGGGTAGGGAACACTGAAGCTTTCTTT

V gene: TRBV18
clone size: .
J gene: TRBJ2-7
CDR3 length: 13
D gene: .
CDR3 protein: CASSPPSSYEQYF
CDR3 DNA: TGTGCCAGCTCACCACCGTCCTCCTACGAGCAGTACTTC

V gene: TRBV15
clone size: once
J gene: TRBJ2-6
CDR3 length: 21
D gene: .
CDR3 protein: CATSRENRFDSISSGANVLTF
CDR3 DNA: TGTGCCACCAGCAGAGAAAACAGGTTCGATTCAATAAGCTCTGGGGCCAACGTCCTGACTTTC

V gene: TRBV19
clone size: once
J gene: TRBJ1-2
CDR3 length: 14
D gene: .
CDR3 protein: CASRPVTANYGYTF
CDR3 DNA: TGTGCCAGTAGGCCCGTTACAGCTAACTATGGCTACACCTTC

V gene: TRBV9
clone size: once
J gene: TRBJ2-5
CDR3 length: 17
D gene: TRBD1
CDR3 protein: CASSVGATGSFQETQYF
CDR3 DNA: TGTGCCAGCAGCGTAGGCGCGACAGGGTCTTTTCAAGAGACCCAGTACTTC

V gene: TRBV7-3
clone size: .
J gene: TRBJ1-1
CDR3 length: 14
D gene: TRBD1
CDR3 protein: CASSRQGASTEAFF
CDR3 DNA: TGTGCCAGCAGCCGACAGGGGGCTAGCACTGAAGCTTTCTTT

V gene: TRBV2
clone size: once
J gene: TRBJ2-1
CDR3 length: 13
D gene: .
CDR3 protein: CASSRRSYNEQFF
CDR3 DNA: TGTGCCAGCAGCCGAAGGTCCTACAATGAGCAGTTCTTC

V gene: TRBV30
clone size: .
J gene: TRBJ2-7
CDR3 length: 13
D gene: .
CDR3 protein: CAWSQVIADEQYF
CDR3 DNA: TGTGCCTGGAGTCAGGTAATTGCGGACGAGCAGTACTTC

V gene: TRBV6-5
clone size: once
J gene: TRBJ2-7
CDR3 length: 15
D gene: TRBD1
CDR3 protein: CASSYSYGQGYEQYF
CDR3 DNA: TGTGCCAGCAGTTACTCTTACGGACAGGGCTACGAGCAGTACTTC

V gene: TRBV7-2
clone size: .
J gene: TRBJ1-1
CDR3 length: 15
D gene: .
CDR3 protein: CASSLQGLGNTEAFF
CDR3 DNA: TGTGCCAGCAGCTTACAGGGATTAGGGAACACTGAAGCTTTCTTT

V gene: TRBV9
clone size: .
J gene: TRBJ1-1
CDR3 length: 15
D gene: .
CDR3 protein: CASSVVPVDGPEAFF
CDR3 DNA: TGTGCCAGCAGCGTAGTTCCGGTCGATGGGCCTGAAGCTTTCTTT

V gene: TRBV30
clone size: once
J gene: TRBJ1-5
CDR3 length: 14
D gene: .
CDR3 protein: CAWRGGSSNQPQHF
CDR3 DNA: TGTGCCTGGAGGGGGGGTAGCAGCAATCAGCCCCAGCATTTT

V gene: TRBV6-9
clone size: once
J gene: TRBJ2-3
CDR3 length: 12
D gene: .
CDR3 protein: CASSYRSDTQYF
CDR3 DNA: TGTGCCAGCAGTTATAGGTCGGATACGCAGTATTTT

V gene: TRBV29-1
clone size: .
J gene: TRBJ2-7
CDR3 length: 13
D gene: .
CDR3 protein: CSVPGWSAHEQYF
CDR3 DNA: TGCAGCGTCCCGGGGTGGTCAGCCCACGAGCAGTACTTC

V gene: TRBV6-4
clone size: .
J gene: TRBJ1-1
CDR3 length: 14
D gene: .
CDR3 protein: CASTPSPGNTEAFF
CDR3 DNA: TGTGCCAGCACTCCTTCGCCGGGGAACACTGAAGCTTTCTTT

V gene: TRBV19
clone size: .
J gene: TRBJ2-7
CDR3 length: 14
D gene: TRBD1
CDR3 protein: CASSPGQANYEQYF
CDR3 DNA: TGTGCCAGTAGTCCCGGACAGGCCAACTACGAGCAGTACTTC

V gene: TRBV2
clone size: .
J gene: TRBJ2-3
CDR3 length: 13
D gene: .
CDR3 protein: CASSEQDEDTQYF
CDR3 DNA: TGTGCCAGCAGCGAACAGGACGAAGATACGCAGTATTTT

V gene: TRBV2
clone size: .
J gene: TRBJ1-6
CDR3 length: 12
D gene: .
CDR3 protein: CASSDPGQRGIF
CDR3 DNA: TGTGCCAGCAGCGACCCCGGACAAAGGGGAATCTTT

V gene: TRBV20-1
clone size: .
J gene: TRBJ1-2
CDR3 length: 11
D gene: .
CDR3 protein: CSARAGYGYTF
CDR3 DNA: TGCAGTGCTAGGGCAGGGTATGGCTACACCTTC

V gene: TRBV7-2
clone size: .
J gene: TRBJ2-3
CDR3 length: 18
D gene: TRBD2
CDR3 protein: CASSLGLAGIPSTDTQYF
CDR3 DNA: TGTGCCAGCAGCTTAGGACTAGCGGGTATCCCTAGCACAGATACGCAGTATTTT

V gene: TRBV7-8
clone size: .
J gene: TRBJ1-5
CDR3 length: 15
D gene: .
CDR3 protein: CASSPSGTRNQPQHF
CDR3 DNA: TGTGCCAGCAGCCCGTCGGGCACCCGCAATCAGCCCCAGCATTTT

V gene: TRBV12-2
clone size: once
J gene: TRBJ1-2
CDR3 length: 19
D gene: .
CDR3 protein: CASRLDSGEGRRTNYGYTF
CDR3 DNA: TGTGCAAGTCGCTTAGATTCCGGGGAGGGTCGGAGAACCAACTATGGCTACACCTTC

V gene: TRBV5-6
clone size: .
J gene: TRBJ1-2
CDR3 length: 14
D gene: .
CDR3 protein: CASSLDTPQGGYTF
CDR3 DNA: TGTGCCAGCAGCTTGGACACACCTCAAGGAGGCTACACCTTC

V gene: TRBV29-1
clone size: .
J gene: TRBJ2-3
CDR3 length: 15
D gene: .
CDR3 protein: CSVDFRGESTDTQYF
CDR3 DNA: TGCAGCGTTGATTTTCGCGGGGAAAGCACAGATACGCAGTATTTT

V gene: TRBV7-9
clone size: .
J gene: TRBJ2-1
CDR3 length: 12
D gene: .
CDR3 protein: CASSPHGGEQFF
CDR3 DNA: TGTGCCAGCAGCCCCCACGGGGGTGAGCAGTTCTTC